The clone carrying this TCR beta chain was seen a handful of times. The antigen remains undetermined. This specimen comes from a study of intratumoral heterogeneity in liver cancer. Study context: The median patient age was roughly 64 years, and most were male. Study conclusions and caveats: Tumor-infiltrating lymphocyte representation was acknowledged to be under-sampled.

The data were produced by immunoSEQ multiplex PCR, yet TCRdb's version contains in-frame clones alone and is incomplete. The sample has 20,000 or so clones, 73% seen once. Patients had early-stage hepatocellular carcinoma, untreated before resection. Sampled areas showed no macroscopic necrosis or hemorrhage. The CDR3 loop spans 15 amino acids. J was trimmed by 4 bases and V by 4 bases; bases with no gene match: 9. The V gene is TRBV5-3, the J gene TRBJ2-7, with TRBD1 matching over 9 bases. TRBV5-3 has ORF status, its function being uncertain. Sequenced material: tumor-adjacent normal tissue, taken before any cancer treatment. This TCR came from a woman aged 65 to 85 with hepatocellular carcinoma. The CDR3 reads CARSQNRDRAYEQYF. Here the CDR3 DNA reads TGTGCCAGAAGCCAAAACCGGGACAGGGCGTACGAGCAGTACTTC.